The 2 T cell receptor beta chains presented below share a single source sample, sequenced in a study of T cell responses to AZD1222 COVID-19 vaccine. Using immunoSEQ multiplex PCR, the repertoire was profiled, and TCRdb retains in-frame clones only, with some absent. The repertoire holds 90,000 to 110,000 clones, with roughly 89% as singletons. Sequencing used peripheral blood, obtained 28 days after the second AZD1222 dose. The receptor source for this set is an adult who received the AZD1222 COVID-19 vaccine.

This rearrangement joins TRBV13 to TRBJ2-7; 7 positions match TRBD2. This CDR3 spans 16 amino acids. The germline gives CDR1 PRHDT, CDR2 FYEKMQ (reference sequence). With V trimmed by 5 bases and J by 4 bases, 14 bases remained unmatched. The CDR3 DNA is TGTGCCAGCAGCCCCCTCCGGAGTGGGAGGGCATACGAGCAGTACTTC. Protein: CASSPLRSGRAYEQYF.

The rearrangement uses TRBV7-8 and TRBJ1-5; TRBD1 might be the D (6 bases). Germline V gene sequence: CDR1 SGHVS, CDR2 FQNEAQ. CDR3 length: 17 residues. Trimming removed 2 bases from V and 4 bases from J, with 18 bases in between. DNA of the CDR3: TGTGCCAGCAGCTTATTTGACCGGCAGGGGACTAATCAGCCCCAGCATTTT. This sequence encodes CASSLFDRQGTNQPQHF.